The 20 T cell receptor beta chains presented below share a single source sample, sequenced in a study of OX40 agonist ivuxolimab in advanced cancers. Assay used: immunoSEQ multiplex PCR; TCRdb lists only in-frame clones, some missing. The table includes tens of thousands of clones, about nine tenths detected once. The sample was CD4+ or CD8+ T cells sorted from blood, taken in a trial of the OX40 agonist ivuxolimab. The receptors were sampled from an adult with an advanced solid tumor such as melanoma, head and neck, liver or kidney cancer.

This CDR3 reads CASSFPGTGKDQPQHF. The CDR3 DNA reads as TGTGCCAGCAGTTTCCCCGGGACAGGGAAAGATCAGCCCCAGCATTTT. This chain connects TRBV28 to TRBJ1-5, with 9 bases identical to TRBD1. Germline V gene data show CDR1 as MDHEN and CDR2 as SYDVKM. With 3 bases clipped from V and 5 bases from J, the junction kept 8 bases outside the gene matches. This CDR3 has 16 residues.

This clone is a singleton in its sample. The J gene is TRBJ2-7, the V gene TRBV6-1; D gene uncertain. From germline, CDR1 is MNHNS and CDR2 SASEGT. This CDR3 contains 13 residues. Trimming stripped 1 base from V and 6 bases from J, with 10 bases between. The CDR3 sequence: CASSEGQLGEQYF. For the CDR3, the DNA is TGTGCCAGCAGTGAAGGGCAGCTCGGCGAGCAGTACTTC.

The V call is TRBV6-5, the J call TRBJ2-2; D is unclear. The germline V and J ends were trimmed by 8 bases and 6 bases, with 16 bases remaining between them. The CDR3 totals 14 residues. CDR1 and CDR2 from the germline V gene are MNHEY and SVGAGI. CDR3 sequence: CASPGGLKAGELFF. For the CDR3, the DNA is TGTGCCAGCCCGGGCGGCCTCAAAGCCGGGGAGCTGTTTTTT.

The rearrangement joins TRBV10-3 to TRBJ2-1; D is unclear. This CDR3 has 11 amino acids. The V end was cut by 5 bases, the J end by 10 bases, with 9 bases between. The V gene's germline CDR1 is ENHRY and CDR2 SYGVKD. The CDR3 protein is CAISSTEEQFF. CDR3 nucleotide sequence: TGTGCCATCAGTTCGACTGAGGAGCAGTTCTTC.

The chain combines TRBV6-1 with TRBJ2-7; no definite D call. Trimming stripped 1 base from V and 2 bases from J, with 9 bases between. CDR3 size: 14 residues. CDR1 is MNHNS and CDR2 is SASEGT in the germline V gene. The CDR3 DNA is TGTGCCAGCAGTGAAGGGGGTGCAGCCTACGAGCAGTACTTC. It encodes CASSEGGAAYEQYF.

This chain joins TRBV9 and TRBJ1-1; the D gene is possibly TRBD1 (5 bases). Trimming stripped 0 bases from V and 8 bases from J, with 14 bases between. Germline assignment: CDR1 SGDLS and CDR2 YYNGEE. The CDR3 covers 14 residues. CDR3 loop: CASSVDGTAFEAFF. The CDR3 region has the DNA TGTGCCAGCAGCGTAGACGGGACCGCCTTCGAAGCTTTCTTT.

A single count supports this clone. This rearrangement joins TRBV25-1 to TRBJ1-2, with a possible D match to TRBD1 (5 bases). Germline assignment: CDR1 MGHDK and CDR2 SYGVNS. The CDR3 totals 13 residues. V gave up 5 bases and J gave up 4 bases, with 11 bases separating them. CDR3 DNA: TGTGCCAGCAGTCCCGGGGGTGCCTATGGCTACACCTTC. Translation: CASSPGGAYGYTF.

The CDR3 sequence: CASSFEESSRYEQYF. CDR3 DNA sequence: TGTGCCAGCAGCTTCGAGGAAAGCTCCCGCTACGAGCAGTACTTC. The chain carries TRBV5-6 and TRBJ2-7; D not certain. Germline V lookup: CDR1 SGHDT, CDR2 YYEEEE. CDR3 length: 15 amino acids. The ends were cut back, 2 bases at V and 3 bases at J, with 15 bases in the middle.

V and J are TRBV7-6 and TRBJ2-1; 11 bases align to TRBD2. Losses at the gene ends were 2 bases for V and 7 bases for J; bases not matched to a gene: 4. The CDR3 covers 15 residues. Germline values: CDR1 SGHVS, CDR2 FNYEAQ. The CDR3 reads CASSLLAGGWNEQFF. CDR3 nucleotide sequence: TGTGCCAGCAGCTTACTAGCGGGAGGTTGGAATGAGCAGTTCTTC. Drawing the rest from reference TRBV7-6 and TRBJ2-1, the complete variable domain is GAGVSQSPRYKVTKRGQDVALRCDPISGHVSLYWYRQALGQGPEFLTYFNYEAQQDKSGLPNDRFSAERPEGSISTLTIQRTEQRDSAMYRCASSLLAGGWNEQFFGPGTRLTVL.

The chain carries TRBV28 and TRBJ2-7; D ambiguous. V was clipped by 5 bases and J by 1 base, with 3 bases between them. The length of the CDR3 is 11 residues. Germline loops: CDR1 MDHEN, CDR2 SYDVKM. CDR3 DNA sequence: TGTGCCAGCAGTACTTCCTACGAGCAGTACTTC. It encodes CASSTSYEQYF.

The rearrangement joins TRBV28 to TRBJ2-1, with D maybe TRBD1 (6 bases). V dropped 7 bases and J dropped 0 bases, with 13 bases sitting between them. Germline CDR1 and CDR2: MDHEN and SYDVKM. There are 15 residues in the CDR3. DNA for the CDR3: TGTGCCAGCATCCCGGGACATATCTCCTACAATGAGCAGTTCTTC. Protein product: CASIPGHISYNEQFF.

The chain employs TRBV27 and TRBJ2-7; D ambiguous. The germline CDR1 and CDR2 sequences are MNHEY and SMNVEV (reference sequence). V lost 3 bases and J 7 bases, leaving 13 bases between the germline ends. The CDR3 totals 13 residues. CDR3 sequence: CASSFRSRFEQYF. CDR3 nucleotide sequence: TGTGCCAGCAGTTTCCGGTCTAGGTTTGAGCAGTACTTC.

The chain couples TRBV14 to TRBJ2-1; possible D gene TRBD1, 5 bases. The CDR3 runs to 13 residues. V dropped 0 bases and J dropped 8 bases, with 8 bases sitting between them. Germline CDR1 SGHDN, CDR2 FVKESK. The CDR3 bases are TGTGCCAGCAGCCAAGATCTACAGGATGAGCAGTTCTTC. Protein product: CASSQDLQDEQFF.

This sequence joins TRBV6-1 and TRBJ2-7; 7 nucleotides line up with TRBD1. Germline CDR1 MNHNS, CDR2 SASEGT. This CDR3 contains 14 residues. Trimming took 0 bases from V and 7 from J; bases not matched to a gene: 6. CDR3 protein: CASSEAGQGEEQYF. Here the CDR3 DNA reads TGTGCCAGCAGTGAAGCGGGCCAGGGGGAAGAGCAGTACTTC.

The V and J genes are TRBV6-1 and TRBJ1-1; D gene unclear. The germline V and J ends were trimmed by 9 bases and 7 bases, with 15 bases remaining between them. Germline values: CDR1 MNHNS, CDR2 SASEGT. CDR3 size: 12 residues. This chain's CDR3 is CASRKPGDEAFF. The DNA for the CDR3 is TGTGCCAGTCGAAAACCGGGAGATGAAGCTTTCTTT.

The J gene is TRBJ1-2, the V gene TRBV4-1; D may be TRBD1 (5 bases). Germline V CDR1 and CDR2: MGHRA, YSYEKL. This CDR3 is built from 15 residues. V dropped 1 base and J dropped 6 bases, with 15 bases sitting between them. CDR3 loop: CASSQAWGRLDGYTF. In DNA form, the CDR3 reads TGCGCCAGCAGCCAAGCCTGGGGACGTCTGGATGGCTACACCTTC.

This chain links TRBV28 with TRBJ2-7, with 11 nucleotides matching TRBD1. Germline V gene data show CDR1 as MDHEN and CDR2 as SYDVKM. This CDR3 spans 14 amino acids. Trimming at V came to 2 bases and at J to 3 bases, leaving 0 bases not matched to a gene. DNA of the CDR3: TGTGCCAGCAGTTTAGGGACAGGGGGCTACGAGCAGTACTTC. This encodes CASSLGTGGYEQYF.

The chain links TRBV13 to TRBJ1-1, with a possible D match to TRBD1 (6 bases). Trimming took off 1 base at V and 5 bases at J, with 11 bases between the two ends. Per the germline V gene, CDR1 is PRHDT and CDR2 is FYEKMQ (reference sequence). The CDR3 is made up of 14 amino acids. CDR3 region: CASSLDRVGTEAFF. The CDR3 DNA follows: TGTGCCAGCAGCTTAGACAGGGTAGGGACTGAAGCTTTCTTT.

As to this clone: Other DNA sequences in the same sample also yield this CDR3. This chain connects TRBV27 to TRBJ2-7; D call uncertain. This CDR3 region has 13 residues. Trimming cost V 2 bases and J 3 bases, with 8 bases left between them. The germline V gene encodes CDR1 MNHEY and CDR2 SMNVEV (reference sequence). The CDR3 DNA follows: TGTGCCAGCAGTTTAGGGATCAGCTACGAGCAGTACTTC. As protein: CASSLGISYEQYF.

The chain employs TRBV9 and TRBJ2-7; perhaps D is TRBD1 or TRBD2 (5 bases each). The CDR3 extends over 15 amino acids. Looked up from germline, CDR1 is SGDLS and CDR2 is YYNGEE. V dropped 1 base and J dropped 0 bases, with 11 bases sitting between them. In DNA, the CDR3 is TGTGCCAGCAGCGTAACCGGGACGGGCTCCTACGAGCAGTACTTC. It specifies CASSVTGTGSYEQYF.